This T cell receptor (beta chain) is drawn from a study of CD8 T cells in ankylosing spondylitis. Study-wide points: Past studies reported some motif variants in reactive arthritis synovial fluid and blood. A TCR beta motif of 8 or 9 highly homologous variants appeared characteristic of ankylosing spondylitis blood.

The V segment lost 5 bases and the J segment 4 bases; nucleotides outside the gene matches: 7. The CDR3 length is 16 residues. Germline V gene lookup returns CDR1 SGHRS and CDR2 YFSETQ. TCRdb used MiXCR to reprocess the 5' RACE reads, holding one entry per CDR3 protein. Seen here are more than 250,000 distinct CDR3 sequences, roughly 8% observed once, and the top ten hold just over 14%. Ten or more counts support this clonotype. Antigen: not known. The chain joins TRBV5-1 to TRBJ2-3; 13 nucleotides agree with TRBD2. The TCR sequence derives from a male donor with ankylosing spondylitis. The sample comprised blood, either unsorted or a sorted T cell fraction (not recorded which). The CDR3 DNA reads TGCGCCAGCAGTCCAAGACTAGCGGGAGGAGCAGATACGCAGTATTTT. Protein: CASSPRLAGGADTQYF.